A selection of T cell receptor beta chains follows, all from one sample in a study of PD-1 blockade in classical Hodgkin lymphoma. Generated by immunoSEQ multiplex PCR, the TCRdb table keeps only in-frame clones and is missing some. The sample holds around 20,000 clones, around 75% seen once. Sample: peripheral blood mononuclear cells (PBMCs), taken at baseline. The receptors originated from a human donor with classical Hodgkin lymphoma. The CDR3 runs from the conserved cysteine through the conserved F or W. Fields, in order: clone size, J gene, CDR3 length, D gene, V gene, CDR3 DNA, CDR3 protein. A D gene is named only where the DNA matches it firmly. Clone size appears in some rows only: once, few, many, or a class for an expanded clone.

. TRBJ2-5 14 TRBD1 TRBV11-3 TGTGCCAGCAGCCCCCGGGACAGTCAAGAGACCCAGTACTTC CASSPRDSQETQYF
. TRBJ1-6 13 . TRBV6-1 TGTGCCAGCTCCAATAAAGATAATTCACCCCTCCACTTT CASSNKDNSPLHF
. TRBJ1-5 12 . TRBV6-1 TGTGCCAGCAGACACGGTGATCAGCCCCAGCATTTT CASRHGDQPQHF
. TRBJ2-4 15 TRBD2 TRBV11-2 TGTGCCAGCAGCCGACTAGCGGGAGTGGGAAACATTCAGTACTTC CASSRLAGVGNIQYF
. TRBJ2-7 10 . TRBV20-1 TGCAGTGCTCCCTATCGCGAGCAGTACTTC CSAPYREQYF
. TRBJ2-2 16 TRBD2 TRBV10-3 TGTGCCATCAGTGAGAGGGCGGGAGGGCCCACCGGGGAGCTGTTTTTT CAISERAGGPTGELFF
. TRBJ2-7 14 . TRBV9 TGTGCCAGCAGCGTATGGGGTGGTAGCGGCGAGCAGTACTTC CASSVWGGSGEQYF
. TRBJ1-5 15 . TRBV5-1 TGCGCCAGCAGCTTGGGGGGGAGAGGCGATCAGCCCCAGCATTTT CASSLGGRGDQPQHF
. TRBJ2-7 12 . TRBV5-6 TGTGCCAGCAGCTTGTACTCCTACGAGCAGTACTTC CASSLYSYEQYF
. TRBJ2-1 13 TRBD2 TRBV10-1 TGCGCCACCTCTAGCGGGGGGGCCTATGAGCAGTTCTTC CATSSGGAYEQFF
. TRBJ1-6 16 TRBD1 TRBV15 TGTGCCACCAGCAGAGAGAGGACAGGGGTTGATTCACCCCTCCACTTT CATSRERTGVDSPLHF
. TRBJ2-1 15 . TRBV4-1 TGCGCCAGCAGCCAAGATCAGGTCTACAGAAATGAGCAGTTCTTC CASSQDQVYRNEQFF
once TRBJ2-7 14 . TRBV11-2 TGTGCCAGCAGCTTAGGGAGGGGGAACTACGAGCAGTACTTC CASSLGRGNYEQYF
. TRBJ1-5 14 TRBD1 TRBV6-6 TGTGCCAGCAGTTACTCGGGGACAGATCAGCCCCAGCATTTT CASSYSGTDQPQHF
. TRBJ2-1 15 . TRBV19 TGTGCCAGTAGTATAGACCAGAGCTCCTACAATGAGCAGTTCTTC CASSIDQSSYNEQFF
. TRBJ2-1 14 TRBD2 TRBV7-3 TGTGCCAGCAGCTTAATAGGTGCGGGAGATGAGCAGTTCTTC CASSLIGAGDEQFF
. TRBJ1-1 14 . TRBV19 TGTGCCAGTAGTATAGAGCTACGGACAGTTGAAGCTTTCTTT CASSIELRTVEAFF